The 15 T cell receptor beta chains in this list originate from one sample, sequenced in a study of cytomegalovirus exposure and HLA in healthy donors. 60 Vbeta and 13 Jbeta primers were used in PCR. This table comes from immunoSEQ multiplex PCR, and its TCRdb copy is limited to in-frame clones, with some not included. Among 150,000 to 200,000 clones listed, nearly 80% were seen once. The sequenced material came from PBMCs. All receptors come from a man between 18 and 29 years old in good health and CMV-seropositive.

The chain links TRBV9 to TRBJ2-1, with TRBD2 identical over 15 bases. CDR1 and CDR2 (germline): SGDLS, YYNGEE. Germline trimming cut 3 bases from V and 0 bases from J; bases unmatched to any gene: 13. There are 21 residues in the CDR3. The CDR3 DNA sequence: TGTGCCAGCAGCGACCGGGGGACTAGCGGGAGGTTGGCCGGCTCCTACAATGAGCAGTTCTTC. Amino acid sequence: CASSDRGTSGRLAGSYNEQFF. Together with reference TRBV9 and TRBJ2-1, the CDR3 gives the full variable domain: DSGVTQTPKHLITATGQRVTLRCSPRSGDLSVYWYQQSLDQGLQFLIQYYNGEERAKGNILERFSAQQFPDLHSELNLSSLELGDSALYFCASSDRGTSGRLAGSYNEQFFGPGTRLTVL.

The chain is built from TRBV2 and TRBJ2-7; 11 nucleotides align to TRBD2. With 11 bases clipped from V and 0 bases from J, the junction kept 12 bases outside the gene matches. Germline loops: CDR1 SNHLY, CDR2 FYNNEI. CDR3 size: 16 residues. The CDR3 spells CAGKGGLAASSYEQYF. The CDR3 DNA reads TGTGCCGGAAAGGGGGGACTAGCGGCTAGCTCCTACGAGCAGTACTTC. Together with reference TRBV2 and TRBJ2-7, the CDR3 gives the full variable domain: EPEVTQTPSHQVTQMGQEVILRCVPISNHLYFYWYRQILGQKVEFLVSFYNNEISEKSEIFDDQFSVERPDGSNFTLKIRSTKLEDSAMYFCAGKGGLAASSYEQYFGPGTRLTVT.

The gene calls are TRBV6-1 and TRBJ1-2; 10 bases agree with TRBD1. Trimming took 5 bases from V and 6 from J; bases not matched to a gene: 6. The CDR3 length is 14 residues. CDR1 and CDR2 from the germline V gene are MNHNS and SASEGT. This chain's CDR3 is CASSRSGQGNGYTF. Written as DNA, the CDR3 is TGTGCCAGCAGTAGATCGGGACAGGGGAATGGCTACACCTTC.

This rearrangement joins TRBV7-9 to TRBJ2-7, with 7 nucleotides matching TRBD1. The V gene end was trimmed by 3 bases and the J gene end by 1 base; junction bases not matched to a gene: 3. CDR3 length equals 14 residues. Germline CDR1 reads SEHNR; CDR2 reads FQNEAQ (reference sequence). For the CDR3, the DNA is TGTGCCAGCAGCTTGGACAGGAGATCCTACGAGCAGTACTTC. It yields the protein CASSLDRRSYEQYF.

This clone was seen a few times. This chain uses TRBV4-3 with TRBJ2-1; D is possibly TRBD1 (7 bases). Germline CDR1 is LGHNA and CDR2 is YSLEER. V was trimmed by 0 bases and J by 3 bases, leaving 18 bases between them. CDR3 length: 18 amino acids. The CDR3 spells CASSQDVGRDSLYNEQFF. As DNA, the CDR3 is TGCGCCAGCAGCCAAGATGTAGGGCGGGACAGCCTCTACAATGAGCAGTTCTTC.

The rearrangement links TRBV4-2 to TRBJ2-1; D gene unclear. Germline-derived CDR1 and CDR2 are LGHNA and YNFKEQ. The CDR3 covers 15 residues. The germline V and J ends were trimmed by 0 bases and 4 bases, with 10 bases remaining between them. DNA for the CDR3: TGTGCCAGCAGCCAAGAATCACTATCGTACAATGAGCAGTTCTTC. It translates to CASSQESLSYNEQFF.

This clone was observed a single time. J is TRBJ2-3 and V is TRBV27; 7 positions match TRBD1. The CDR3 has 14 amino acids. V lost 4 bases to trimming and J lost 3 bases; unmatched junction nucleotides: 4. Germline loops: CDR1 MNHEY, CDR2 SMNVEV (reference sequence). Here the CDR3 reads CASSWDSLTDTQYF. As DNA, the CDR3 is TGTGCCAGCAGTTGGGACAGTTTGACAGATACGCAGTATTTT.

This chain joins TRBV18 and TRBJ2-2; TRBD1 might be the D (5 bases). The V gene's germline CDR1 is KGHSH and CDR2 LQKENI. This CDR3 spans 16 amino acids. The V end was cut by 1 base, the J end by 1 base, with 10 bases between. CDR3 protein: CASSPRQTENTGELFF. CDR3 coding DNA: TGTGCCAGCTCACCACGACAGACAGAGAACACCGGGGAGCTGTTTTTT. The full variable domain, completed using reference TRBV18 and TRBJ2-2, is NAGVMQNPRHLVRRRGQEARLRCSPMKGHSHVYWYRQLPEEGLKFMVYLQKENIIDESGMPKERFSAEFPKEGPSILRIQQVVRGDSAAYFCASSPRQTENTGELFFGEGSRLTVL.

CDR3 amino acids: CASQTGGPSNEKLFF. DNA of the CDR3: TGTGCCAGTCAAACCGGGGGGCCTTCTAATGAAAAACTGTTTTTT. The gene calls are TRBV6-6 and TRBJ1-4, with a weak D call TRBD1 (6 bases). The CDR3 runs 15 residues. Germline CDR1 MNHNY, CDR2 SVGAGI (reference sequence). V gave up 9 bases and J gave up 3 bases, with 17 bases separating them.

In its sample, this clone was seen once. The V call is TRBV10-3, the J call TRBJ1-6; TRBD1 matches at 7 bases. CDR3 size: 13 residues. V dropped 10 bases and J dropped 5; count of bases not matched to a gene: 5. CDR1 is ENHRY, CDR2 SYGVKD, per germline. The CDR3 sequence: CATRTGDNSPLHF. DNA of the CDR3: TGTGCCACCAGGACAGGAGATAATTCACCCCTCCACTTT.

This clone was detected once. This chain uses TRBV4-1 with TRBJ1-1, with a tentative D call TRBD1 (6 bases). The CDR3 totals 16 residues. The germline V gene has CDR1 MGHRA and CDR2 YSYEKL. V was shortened by 4 bases and J by 1 base, with 16 bases between the two germline ends. The CDR3 coding sequence is TGCGCCAGCAGCCCACAGGGTAATCGGGCGAACACTGAAGCTTTCTTT. Encoded protein: CASSPQGNRANTEAFF.

The V gene is TRBV2, the J gene TRBJ1-1; the D gene is possibly TRBD1 (6 bases). The V and J ends lost 4 bases and 7 bases respectively, with 16 bases between them. The germline CDR1 and CDR2 sequences are SNHLY and FYNNEI. This CDR3 has 14 residues. The CDR3 reads CASSAQGRTGEAFF. The CDR3 DNA reads TGTGCCAGCAGTGCACAGGGACGAACAGGTGAAGCTTTCTTT.

This clone was counted between two and nine times. The chain carries TRBV6-1 and TRBJ2-7; no firm D call. V was pared by 5 bases and J by 3 bases, with 8 bases between. Per germline, CDR1 MNHNS and CDR2 SASEGT. The CDR3 sequence is 12 residues long. The CDR3 is CASSSAGYEQYF. CDR3 coding DNA: TGTGCCAGCAGTTCCGCCGGCTACGAGCAGTACTTC.

V is TRBV4-1 and J is TRBJ1-2; D unresolved. The CDR3 is 16 amino acids. V was pared by 3 bases and J by 4 bases, with 18 bases between. The germline CDR1 and CDR2 sequences are MGHRA and YSYEKL. In DNA, the CDR3 is TGCGCCAGCAGCCACGGGGTGGCAGACCCCGGCTATGGCTACACCTTC. Its translation is CASSHGVADPGYGYTF.

The rearrangement uses TRBV19 and TRBJ2-1, with 14 positions matching TRBD2. Germline V gives CDR1 LNHDA, CDR2 SQIVND (reference sequence). The CDR3 length is 17 residues. Trimming cost V 3 bases and J 6 bases; bases outside gene matches: 7. Here the CDR3 DNA reads TGTGCCAGTAGTATTGCGGGACTAGCGGGAGACGGCAATGAGCAGTTCTTC. Encoded protein: CASSIAGLAGDGNEQFF. Supplemented by reference TRBV19 and TRBJ2-1, the full variable domain reads DGGITQSPKYLFRKEGQNVTLSCEQNLNHDAMYWYRQDPGQGLRLIYYSQIVNDFQKGDIAEGYSVSREKKESFPLTVTSAQKNPTAFYLCASSIAGLAGDGNEQFFGPGTRLTVL.